This is a list of T cell receptor beta chains from one sample in a study of spatial heterogeneity in lung cancer. TCRdb recomputed calls from the 5' RACE reads with MiXCR, one row per CDR3 protein. The data contain tens of thousands of distinct CDR3 sequences, 13% of them singletons. This specimen consisted of PBMCs, obtained at surgery. These receptors were taken from a male donor with early-stage non-small cell lung cancer. The CDR3 runs from the conserved cysteine through the conserved F or W. Fields, in order: V gene, J gene, CDR3 protein.

v_gene: TRBV5-1; j_gene: TRBJ2-3; CDR3aa: CASSSGLAGGLSTDTQYF
v_gene: TRBV9; j_gene: TRBJ2-5; CDR3aa: CASSSSGGRAPETQYF
v_gene: TRBV6-1; j_gene: TRBJ1-1; CDR3aa: CASSPTRGGFTEAFF
v_gene: TRBV18; j_gene: TRBJ2-3; CDR3aa: CASSPDRVGDTQYF
v_gene: TRBV27; j_gene: TRBJ2-3; CDR3aa: CASSLASAGDTQYF
v_gene: TRBV19; j_gene: TRBJ2-2; CDR3aa: CASSRTGTTNTGELFF
v_gene: TRBV4-3; j_gene: TRBJ2-7; CDR3aa: CASSEITGSYEQYF
v_gene: TRBV12-5; j_gene: TRBJ1-1; CDR3aa: CASGPAGATEAFF
v_gene: TRBV2; j_gene: TRBJ2-1; CDR3aa: CASSHSGRTVEQFF
v_gene: TRBV21-1; j_gene: TRBJ1-4; CDR3aa: CASSKERGTAEGTNEKLFF
v_gene: TRBV3-1; j_gene: TRBJ2-3; CDR3aa: CASRTGDTQYF
v_gene: TRBV7-8; j_gene: TRBJ2-1; CDR3aa: CASSHLFRLAGGIEQFF
v_gene: TRBV29-1; j_gene: TRBJ2-2; CDR3aa: CSVTTPVGLNTGELFF
v_gene: TRBV5-6; j_gene: TRBJ1-2; CDR3aa: CASSSRTGYGYTF
v_gene: TRBV7-2; j_gene: TRBJ1-1; CDR3aa: CASYTGTLTEAFF
v_gene: TRBV28; j_gene: TRBJ2-5; CDR3aa: CASRTPALAGGETQYF
v_gene: TRBV12-3/TRBV12-4; j_gene: TRBJ2-7; CDR3aa: CASSLGGTGSEQYF
v_gene: TRBV12-3/TRBV12-4; j_gene: TRBJ1-4; CDR3aa: CASSSRDPGRLFF
v_gene: TRBV7-2; j_gene: TRBJ1-6; CDR3aa: CASSLVPYNSPLHF
v_gene: TRBV6-4; j_gene: TRBJ2-1; CDR3aa: CASSEDSGGANEQFF
v_gene: TRBV27; j_gene: TRBJ1-4; CDR3aa: CASSLTGPHNEKLFF
v_gene: TRBV18; j_gene: TRBJ2-7; CDR3aa: CASSPGAGSYEQYF
v_gene: TRBV27; j_gene: TRBJ2-2; CDR3aa: CASSLLVGGTGELFF
v_gene: TRBV7-2; j_gene: TRBJ1-3; CDR3aa: CASSPEGGASGNTIYF
v_gene: TRBV13; j_gene: TRBJ2-1; CDR3aa: CASSLTLAGEQFF
v_gene: TRBV12-3/TRBV12-4; j_gene: TRBJ2-1; CDR3aa: CASGGLISSARIGEQFF
v_gene: TRBV7-9; j_gene: TRBJ2-1; CDR3aa: CASSRSRDRGNNEQFF
v_gene: TRBV24-1; j_gene: TRBJ1-5; CDR3aa: CATSDSGGNQPQHF
v_gene: TRBV3-1; j_gene: TRBJ2-1; CDR3aa: CASSQGGGVSYNEQFF
v_gene: TRBV20-1; j_gene: TRBJ1-6; CDR3aa: CSARSPTDNYNSPLHF
v_gene: TRBV27; j_gene: TRBJ2-4; CDR3aa: CASSPQGGKNIQYF
v_gene: TRBV19; j_gene: TRBJ1-2; CDR3aa: CASRTGAAYGYTF
v_gene: TRBV6-5; j_gene: TRBJ2-1; CDR3aa: CASSPRDRVTNEQFF
v_gene: TRBV2; j_gene: TRBJ2-3; CDR3aa: CASKRLAAPTDTQYF
v_gene: TRBV4-3; j_gene: TRBJ1-1; CDR3aa: CASSQDSQGNTEAFF
v_gene: TRBV7-3; j_gene: TRBJ2-3; CDR3aa: CASSFSTRSTDTQYF
v_gene: TRBV20-1; j_gene: TRBJ1-5; CDR3aa: CSAQTRGYNQPQHF
v_gene: TRBV5-1; j_gene: TRBJ2-3; CDR3aa: CASREAVTDTQYF
v_gene: TRBV12-3/TRBV12-4; j_gene: TRBJ1-1; CDR3aa: CASSYRPRVEAFF
v_gene: TRBV28; j_gene: TRBJ2-2; CDR3aa: CASYRANTGELFF
v_gene: TRBV19; j_gene: TRBJ2-1; CDR3aa: CASSLLYNEQFF
v_gene: TRBV28; j_gene: TRBJ1-1; CDR3aa: CASIPGTGGTEAFF
v_gene: TRBV7-3; j_gene: TRBJ2-3; CDR3aa: CASSLEPDPTDTQYF
v_gene: TRBV6-6; j_gene: TRBJ2-1; CDR3aa: CASSYYQGVGEQFF
v_gene: TRBV18; j_gene: TRBJ2-6; CDR3aa: CASSPTVTGRLSGANVLTF
v_gene: TRBV6-5; j_gene: TRBJ2-3; CDR3aa: CASRVAVRAWDTQYF
v_gene: TRBV24-1; j_gene: TRBJ1-5; CDR3aa: CATSDADRGFGQPQHF
v_gene: TRBV4-2; j_gene: TRBJ1-1; CDR3aa: CASSQGGSKDTEAFF
v_gene: TRBV20-1; j_gene: TRBJ2-3; CDR3aa: CSARERPGSGRTQYF
v_gene: TRBV20-1; j_gene: TRBJ2-1; CDR3aa: CSARGGTSETYNEQFF
v_gene: TRBV5-6; j_gene: TRBJ1-6; CDR3aa: CASSLARTNSPLHF